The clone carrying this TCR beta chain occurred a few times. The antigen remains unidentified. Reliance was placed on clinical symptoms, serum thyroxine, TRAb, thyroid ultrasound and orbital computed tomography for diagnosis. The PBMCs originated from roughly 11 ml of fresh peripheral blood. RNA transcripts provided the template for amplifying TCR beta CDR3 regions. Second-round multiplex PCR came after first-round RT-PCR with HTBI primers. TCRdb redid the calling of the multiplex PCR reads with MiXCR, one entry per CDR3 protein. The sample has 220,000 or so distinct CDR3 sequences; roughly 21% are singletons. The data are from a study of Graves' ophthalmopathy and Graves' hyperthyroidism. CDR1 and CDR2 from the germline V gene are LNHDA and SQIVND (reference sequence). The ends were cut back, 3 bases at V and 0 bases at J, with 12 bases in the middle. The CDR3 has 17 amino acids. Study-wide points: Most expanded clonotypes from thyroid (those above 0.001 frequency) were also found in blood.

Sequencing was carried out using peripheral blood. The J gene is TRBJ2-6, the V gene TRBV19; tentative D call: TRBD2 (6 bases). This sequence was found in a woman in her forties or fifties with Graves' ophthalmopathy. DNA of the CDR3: TGTGCCAGTAGTATCGGGGGTGCGGGCTCTGGGGCCAACGTCCTGACTTTC. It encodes CASSIGGAGSGANVLTF.